This T cell receptor (beta chain) was retrieved from a study of blood T cell repertoires in COVID-19. Overall study: COVID-19 samples from acute and convalescent phases originated in the United States, Italy and Spain. The cDNA or gDNA used as material had been derived from T cells, B-cell-depleted T cells, or PBMCs.

Original data processing: Estimation of nucleated cell counts was performed using reference gene primer amplification. Only in-frame clones appear in the TCRdb table, and some are missing; sequencing was by immunoSEQ multiplex PCR. V, J and clone size are those of that table, while D and trimming were read from the DNA. The sample records 100,000 to 150,000 clones, roughly 90% being singletons. V gave up 1 base and J gave up 3 bases; unmatched junction bases: 12. CDR1 and CDR2 from the germline V gene are MGHRA and YSYEKL. This CDR3 has 17 amino acids. The V and J genes are TRBV4-1 and TRBJ2-7, with TRBD1 identical over 7 bases. The material sequenced was peripheral blood. This clonotype originated in a man between 65 and 85 years old with active COVID-19. CDR3: CASSQAQTGNGDYEQYF. The CDR3 DNA reads TGCGCCAGCAGCCAAGCCCAGACAGGGAACGGTGACTACGAGCAGTACTTC.